This entry is about one T cell receptor beta chain. Its antigen is as yet unknown. The CDR3 contains 14 residues. V was pared by 2 bases and J by 10 bases, with 12 bases between. Germline lookup yields CDR1 MNHEY and CDR2 SVGAGI. The sample is drawn from a study of T cells in localized non-small cell lung cancer. Overall study findings and caveats: Within adjacent lung there appeared a median 57 of the top 100 tumor clones. Sequencing involved a lone tumor region, leaving heterogeneity possible. The study linked higher blood T cell density to longer overall survival. The study found T cell clonality highest in uninvolved adjacent lung, above tumor.

Only in-frame clones appear in the TCRdb table, and some are missing; sequencing was by immunoSEQ multiplex PCR. Among around 96,000 clones listed, roughly 93% were seen once. The rearrangement links TRBV6-5 to TRBJ1-6; TRBD1 might be the D (6 bases). The source is a woman aged 40 to 75 with stage II squamous cell lung carcinoma. The source was PBMCs, collected before any cancer treatment. For the CDR3, the DNA is TGTGCCAGCAGTTACCAAGACAGGCGATCACCCCTCCACTTT. Residues: CASSYQDRRSPLHF.